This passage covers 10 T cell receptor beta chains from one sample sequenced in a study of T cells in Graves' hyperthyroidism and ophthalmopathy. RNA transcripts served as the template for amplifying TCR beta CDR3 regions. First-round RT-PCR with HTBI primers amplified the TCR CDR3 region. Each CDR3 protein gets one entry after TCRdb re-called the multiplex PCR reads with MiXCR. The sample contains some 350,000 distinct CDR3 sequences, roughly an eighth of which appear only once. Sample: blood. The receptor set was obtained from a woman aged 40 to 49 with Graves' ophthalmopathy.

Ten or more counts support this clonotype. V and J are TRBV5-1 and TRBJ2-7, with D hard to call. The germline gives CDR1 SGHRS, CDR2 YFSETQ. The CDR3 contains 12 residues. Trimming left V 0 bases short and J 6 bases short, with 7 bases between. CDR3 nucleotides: TGCGCCAGCAGCTTGGAAGGTTCCGAGCAGTACTTC. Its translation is CASSLEGSEQYF.

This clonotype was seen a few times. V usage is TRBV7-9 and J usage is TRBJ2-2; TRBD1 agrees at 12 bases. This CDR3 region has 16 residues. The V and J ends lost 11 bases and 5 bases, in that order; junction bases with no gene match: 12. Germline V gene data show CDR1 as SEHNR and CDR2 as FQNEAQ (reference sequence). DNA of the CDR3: TGTGCCTTAAAAGGAGGGGACAGGGGGCGAACCGGGGAGCTGTTTTTT. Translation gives CALKGGDRGRTGELFF.

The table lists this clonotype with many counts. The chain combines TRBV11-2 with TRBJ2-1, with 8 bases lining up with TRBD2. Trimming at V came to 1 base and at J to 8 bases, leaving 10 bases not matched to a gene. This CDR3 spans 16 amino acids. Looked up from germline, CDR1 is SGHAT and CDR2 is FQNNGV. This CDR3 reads CASSLVGGGISDEQFF. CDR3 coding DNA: TGTGCCAGCAGCTTAGTCGGGGGGGGGATCAGCGATGAGCAGTTCTTC.

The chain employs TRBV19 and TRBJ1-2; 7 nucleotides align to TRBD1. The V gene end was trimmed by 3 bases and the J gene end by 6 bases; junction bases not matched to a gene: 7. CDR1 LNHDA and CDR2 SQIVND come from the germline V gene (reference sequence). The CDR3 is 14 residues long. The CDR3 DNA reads TGTGCCAGTAGTATGGTACAGGGGAGCCATGGCTACACCTTC. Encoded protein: CASSMVQGSHGYTF.

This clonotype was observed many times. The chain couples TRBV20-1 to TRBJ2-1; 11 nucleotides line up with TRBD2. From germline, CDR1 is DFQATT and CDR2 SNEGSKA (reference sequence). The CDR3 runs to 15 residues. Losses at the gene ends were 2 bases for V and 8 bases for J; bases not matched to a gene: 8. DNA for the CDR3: TGCAGTGCTAGAACTGTAGCGGGAGGGCCTGATGAGCAGTTCTTC. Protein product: CSARTVAGGPDEQFF.

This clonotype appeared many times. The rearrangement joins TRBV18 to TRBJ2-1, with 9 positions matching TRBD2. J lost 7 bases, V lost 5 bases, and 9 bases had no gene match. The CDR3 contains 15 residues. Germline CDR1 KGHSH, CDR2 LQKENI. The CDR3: CASSTAGGPSNEQFF. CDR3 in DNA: TGTGCCAGCTCAACCGCGGGGGGGCCCAGTAATGAGCAGTTCTTC.

The CDR3 sequence is CASSPEGVAGQETQYF. CDR3 nucleotide sequence: TGCGCCAGCAGCCCCGAGGGAGTAGCGGGGCAAGAGACCCAGTACTTC. The gene calls are TRBV4-1 and TRBJ2-5; 8 bases agree with TRBD2. V shed 4 bases, J shed 2 bases, and the junction held 9 bases outside the gene matches. The CDR3 has 16 residues. Per the germline V gene, CDR1 is MGHRA and CDR2 is YSYEKL.

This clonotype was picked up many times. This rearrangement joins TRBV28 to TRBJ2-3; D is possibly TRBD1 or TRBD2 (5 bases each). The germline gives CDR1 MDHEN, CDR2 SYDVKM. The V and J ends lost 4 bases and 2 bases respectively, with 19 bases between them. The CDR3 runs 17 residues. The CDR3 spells CASSSQTGGGLTDTQYF. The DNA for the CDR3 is TGTGCCAGCAGTTCCCAAACGGGTGGGGGTCTCACAGATACGCAGTATTTT.

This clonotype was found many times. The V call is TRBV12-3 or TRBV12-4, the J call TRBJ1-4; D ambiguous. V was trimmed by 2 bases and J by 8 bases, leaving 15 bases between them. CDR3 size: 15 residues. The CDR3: CASSLSGPAGEKLFF. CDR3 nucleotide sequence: TGTGCCAGCAGTTTAAGCGGCCCTGCGGGGGAAAAACTGTTTTTT.

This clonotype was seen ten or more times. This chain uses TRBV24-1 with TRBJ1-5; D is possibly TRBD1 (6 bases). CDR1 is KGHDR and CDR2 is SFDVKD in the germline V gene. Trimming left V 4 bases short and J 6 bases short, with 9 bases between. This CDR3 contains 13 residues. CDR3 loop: CATSDGGRQPQHF. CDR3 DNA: TGTGCCACCAGTGACGGGGGGCGTCAGCCCCAGCATTTT.